The 27 T cell receptor beta chains reported below all come from one sample, sequenced in a study of shared clonotypes between healthy human individuals. Here immunoSEQ multiplex PCR was the method, and the copy in TCRdb shows in-frame clones only, minus some. In the table there are 2 million to 2.5 million clones, 90% to 96% of which are singletons. The sequencing input was naive CD4+ T cells sorted from blood. Subset: CD45RA+ positively selected. The receptor source for this set is a man aged 18 to 35 in good health.

The chain is built from TRBV30 and TRBJ2-2; 8 positions agree with TRBD2. CDR3 length: 13 residues. Losses at the gene ends were 0 bases for V and 13 bases for J; bases not matched to a gene: 7. CDR1 is GTSNPN and CDR2 is SVGIG in the germline V gene (reference sequence). The CDR3 spells CAWSVPGGDPLFF. The CDR3 DNA reads TGTGCCTGGAGTGTACCCGGGGGGGACCCGCTGTTTTTT.

This clone was seen just once. Other DNA sequences in this sample translate to the same CDR3. This sequence joins TRBV18 and TRBJ1-2; 8 nucleotides line up with TRBD1. The V segment lost 3 bases and the J segment 6 bases; nucleotides outside the gene matches: 3. This CDR3 is 13 amino acids long. CDR1 is KGHSH and CDR2 is LQKENI in the germline V gene. Here the CDR3 reads CASSPGTGHGYTF. For the CDR3, the DNA is TGTGCCAGCTCACCCGGGACAGGTCATGGCTACACCTTC.

V is TRBV11-2 and J is TRBJ2-7; TRBD2 aligns across 16 bases. Unmatched junction bases numbered 5, after V lost 5 bases and J lost 7 bases. The CDR3 is 15 residues long. Germline CDR1 SGHAT, CDR2 FQNNGV. In DNA, the CDR3 is TGTGCCAGCAGCCGCCCGGGACTAGCGGGAGGGGAGCAGTACTTC. It translates to CASSRPGLAGGEQYF.

The J gene is TRBJ1-5, the V gene TRBV7-9; possible D gene TRBD1, 5 bases. Between the trimmed V and J ends, which lost 3 bases and 6 bases, there was a span of 9 bases. The CDR3 loop spans 13 amino acids. CDR1 is SEHNR and CDR2 is FQNEAQ in the germline V gene (reference sequence). In DNA, the CDR3 is TGTGCCAGCAGCTTGGACATAGGTCAGCCCCAGCATTTT. Encoded protein: CASSLDIGQPQHF.

CDR3 sequence reads: CASSQSGANVLTF. As DNA, the CDR3 is TGTGCCAGTAGTCAATCTGGGGCCAACGTCCTGACTTTC. This chain connects TRBV19 to TRBJ2-6; D gene unclear. Germline lookup yields CDR1 LNHDA and CDR2 SQIVND (reference sequence). This CDR3 is 13 amino acids long. The V gene lost 5 bases and the J gene lost 1 base, with 3 bases spanning the gap.

The genes are TRBV6-1 and TRBJ1-2, with 7 bases fitting TRBD1. The CDR3 spans 14 residues. Trimming removed 10 bases from V and 3 bases from J; junction bases left unmatched: 11. Germline assignment: CDR1 MNHNS and CDR2 SASEGT. CDR3: CATFNRGSDYGYTF. CDR3 DNA: TGTGCCACCTTTAACAGGGGTAGCGACTATGGCTACACCTTC.

This clone was seen once. The chain couples TRBV25-1 to TRBJ2-7, with TRBD1 matching 9 bases. The germline gives CDR1 MGHDK, CDR2 SYGVNS. The CDR3 is made up of 13 amino acids. The ends lost 8 bases at V and 5 bases at J; junction bases unmatched: 7. CDR3 protein: CASVGTGYHEQYF. For the CDR3, the DNA is TGTGCCAGCGTTGGGACAGGGTACCACGAGCAGTACTTC.

The rearrangement uses TRBV5-1 and TRBJ2-7; TRBD1 might be the D (6 bases). Per germline, CDR1 SGHRS and CDR2 YFSETQ. The CDR3 is 15 amino acids. V lost 4 bases and J 2 bases, leaving 16 bases between the germline ends. The CDR3 protein is CASSQLTGTTYEQYF. The CDR3 DNA is TGCGCCAGCAGCCAGCTAACCGGGACAACCTACGAGCAGTACTTC.

The chain employs TRBV25-1 and TRBJ1-4; D may be TRBD1 (5 bases). V lost 2 bases to trimming and J lost 7 bases, with 20 bases between them. Germline CDR1 and CDR2: MGHDK and SYGVNS. This CDR3 contains 17 residues. The CDR3 sequence is CASSENGATDLGEKLFF. DNA of the CDR3: TGTGCCAGCAGTGAAAATGGGGCCACAGATTTGGGTGAAAAACTGTTTTTT.

As concerns this clone: The same CDR3 is also encoded by other DNA sequences in this sample. The genes are TRBV5-1 and TRBJ2-3; 9 positions match TRBD1. CDR1 is SGHRS, CDR2 YFSETQ, per germline. This CDR3 spans 16 amino acids. The V and J ends lost 0 bases and 2 bases, in that order; junction bases with no gene match: 4. The CDR3 reads CASSLGGQGPTDTQYF. CDR3 nucleotides: TGCGCCAGCAGCTTGGGTGGACAGGGGCCCACAGATACGCAGTATTTT.

Concerning this clone itself: The same CDR3 arises from other DNA sequences in this sample as well. The chain recombines TRBV25-1 with TRBJ2-5, with D unclear. The germline CDR1 and CDR2 sequences are MGHDK and SYGVNS. V lost 5 bases, J lost 4 bases, and 5 bases lay in between. The CDR3 consists of 11 residues. The DNA for the CDR3 is TGTGCCAGCAGTTTTGGAGAGACCCAGTACTTC. It encodes CASSFGETQYF. Together with reference TRBV25-1 and TRBJ2-5, the CDR3 gives the full variable domain: EADIYQTPRYLVIGTGKKITLECSQTMGHDKMYWYQQDPGMELHLIHYSYGVNSTEKGDLSSESTVSRIRTEHFPLTLESARPSHTSQYLCASSFGETQYFGPGTRLLVL.

This chain uses TRBV2 with TRBJ2-3; D is unresolved. The CDR3 sequence is 12 residues long. Per germline, CDR1 SNHLY and CDR2 FYNNEI. V shed 1 base and J shed 6 bases, with 5 bases lying between them. In nucleotides, the CDR3 is TGTGCCAGCAGTGAAGATTCCGATACGCAGTATTTT. Translation gives CASSEDSDTQYF.

This chain uses TRBV6-1 with TRBJ2-7, with a tentative D call TRBD1 (5 bases). Germline CDR1 MNHNS, CDR2 SASEGT. Trimming removed 4 bases at V and 2 bases at J, with 24 bases between. The CDR3 is 18 amino acids. Written as DNA, the CDR3 is TGTGCCAGCAGTGGAGCCGGACATACATCCCATGACCCCTACGAGCAGTACTTC. This gives the protein CASSGAGHTSHDPYEQYF.

This chain links TRBV5-1 with TRBJ2-1; 15 bases fit TRBD2. The CDR3 length is 16 residues. CDR1 is SGHRS and CDR2 is YFSETQ in the germline V gene. Trimming removed 4 bases from V and 8 bases from J; junction bases left unmatched: 7. This chain's CDR3 is CASSGSGLAGGDEQFF. CDR3 DNA sequence: TGCGCCAGCAGCGGATCGGGACTAGCGGGAGGCGATGAGCAGTTCTTC. Based on the CDR3 plus reference TRBV5-1 and TRBJ2-1, the full variable domain is KAGVTQTPRYLIKTRGQQVTLSCSPISGHRSVSWYQQTPGQGLQFLFEYFSETQRNKGNFPGRFSGRQFSNSRSEMNVSTLELGDSALYLCASSGSGLAGGDEQFFGPGTRLTVL.

This sequence joins TRBV6-4 and TRBJ2-7; D possibly corresponds to TRBD2 (6 bases). The CDR3 runs 14 residues. V was pared by 8 bases and J by 3 bases, with 17 bases between. Looked up from germline, CDR1 is MRHNA and CDR2 is SNTAGT. CDR3 amino acids: CASGSRDFLYEQYF. The CDR3 coding sequence is TGTGCCAGCGGCAGCCGGGACTTCCTCTACGAGCAGTACTTC.

This sequence joins TRBV10-3 and TRBJ2-3; 9 bases map to TRBD2. The CDR3 sequence is 15 residues long. The V segment lost 2 bases and the J segment 5 bases; nucleotides outside the gene matches: 5. Germline CDR1 ENHRY, CDR2 SYGVKD. CDR3 in amino acids: CAISEGRGGVDTQYF. CDR3 in DNA: TGTGCCATCAGTGAGGGGCGGGGGGGCGTAGATACGCAGTATTTT.

This sequence joins TRBV5-4 and TRBJ2-7, with 7 bases aligning to TRBD1. CDR3 size: 16 residues. V lost 0 bases to trimming and J lost 3 bases; unmatched junction nucleotides: 9. The germline CDR1 and CDR2 sequences are SGHNT and YYREEE (reference sequence). The CDR3 is CASSLGGTASIYEQYF. In DNA form, the CDR3 reads TGTGCCAGCAGCTTGGGGGGGACAGCATCCATCTACGAGCAGTACTTC. Supplemented by reference TRBV5-4 and TRBJ2-7, the full variable domain reads ETGVTQSPTHLIKTRGQQVTLRCSSQSGHNTVSWYQQALGQGPQFIFQYYREEENGRGNFPPRFSGLQFPNYSSELNVNALELDDSALYLCASSLGGTASIYEQYFGPGTRLTVT.

The chain combines TRBV7-2 with TRBJ1-2; TRBD1 is a possible D gene (5 bases). V gave up 5 bases and J gave up 8 bases, with 18 bases separating them. Germline CDR1 reads SGHTA; CDR2 reads FQGNSA. The CDR3 length is 14 residues. Written as DNA, the CDR3 is TGTGCCAGCAGCCCAGGACCGGGGCCCCCAGGCTACACCTTC. Translated, it gives CASSPGPGPPGYTF.

The chain combines TRBV7-9 with TRBJ1-5; D gene unclear. V gave up 5 bases and J gave up 1 base, with 3 bases separating them. The CDR3 consists of 12 residues. Germline V gives CDR1 SEHNR, CDR2 FQNEAQ (reference sequence). In nucleotides, the CDR3 is TGTGCCAGCAGCAAGAGCAATCAGCCCCAGCATTTT. Translated: CASSKSNQPQHF. Combining the CDR3 with reference TRBV7-9 and TRBJ1-5 gives the whole variable domain DTGVSQNPRHKITKRGQNVTFRCDPISEHNRLYWYRQTLGQGPEFLTYFQNEAQLEKSRLLSDRFSAERPKGSFSTLEIQRTEQGDSAMYLCASSKSNQPQHFGDGTRLSIL.

The chain recombines TRBV7-9 with TRBJ1-6; D might be TRBD1 (6 bases). Germline V gene data show CDR1 as SEHNR and CDR2 as FQNEAQ (reference sequence). This CDR3 is 14 amino acids long. With 4 bases removed from V and 7 bases from J, the gap between germline ends came to 11 bases. The CDR3 sequence: CASSSGGRNSPLHF. In nucleotides, the CDR3 is TGTGCCAGCAGCTCCGGGGGGCGGAATTCACCCCTCCACTTT. Full variable domain (rest looked up from reference TRBV7-9 and TRBJ1-6): DTGVSQNPRHKITKRGQNVTFRCDPISEHNRLYWYRQTLGQGPEFLTYFQNEAQLEKSRLLSDRFSAERPKGSFSTLEIQRTEQGDSAMYLCASSSGGRNSPLHFGNGTRLTVT.

The rearrangement joins TRBV6-6 to TRBJ1-2; D remains ambiguous. V was pared by 2 bases and J by 8 bases, with 9 bases between. The CDR3 has 12 residues. Per germline, CDR1 MNHNY and CDR2 SVGAGI (reference sequence). CDR3 residues: CASSYTEWGYTF. The CDR3 DNA is TGTGCCAGCAGTTACACGGAATGGGGCTACACCTTC.

This chain connects TRBV4-3 to TRBJ2-5; possible D gene TRBD2, 6 bases. Per the germline V gene, CDR1 is LGHNA and CDR2 is YSLEER. The CDR3 covers 15 residues. V gave up 0 bases and J gave up 4 bases, with 12 bases separating them. In DNA form, the CDR3 reads TGCGCCAGCAGCCAAGACCTAGCGCCCCGAGAGACCCAGTACTTC. This codes for CASSQDLAPRETQYF.

This chain joins TRBV7-2 and TRBJ2-7; TRBD1 might be the D (5 bases). The germline V and J ends were trimmed by 5 bases and 4 bases, with 12 bases remaining between them. This CDR3 is built from 13 residues. Germline CDR1 reads SGHTA; CDR2 reads FQGNSA. CDR3 bases: TGTGCCAGCAGCCACCCAGGGTGGTACGAGCAGTACTTC. Amino acids: CASSHPGWYEQYF.

V and J are TRBV11-2 and TRBJ1-2; D remains unclear. The V gene lost 3 bases and the J gene lost 1 base, with 12 bases spanning the gap. The CDR3 has 15 residues. Germline lookup yields CDR1 SGHAT and CDR2 FQNNGV. CDR3 nucleotides: TGTGCCAGCAGCTTTGTTGTTCCCCTTAACTATGGCTACACCTTC. This codes for CASSFVVPLNYGYTF.

V usage is TRBV10-2 and J usage is TRBJ1-1; 9 bases match TRBD1. Losses at the gene ends were 6 bases for V and 3 bases for J; bases not matched to a gene: 17. The germline CDR1 and CDR2 sequences are WSHSY and SAAADI. The CDR3 sequence is 18 residues long. CDR3 sequence: CASREPPGQGLQHTEAFF. The CDR3 nucleotides read TGCGCCAGCAGAGAACCTCCGGGACAGGGATTACAACACACTGAAGCTTTCTTT.

This clone appeared a few times. The rearrangement uses TRBV7-3 and TRBJ1-1; D ambiguous. The germline CDR1 and CDR2 sequences are SGHTA and FQGTGA. V was clipped by 1 base and J by 5 bases, with 8 bases between them. This CDR3 region has 13 residues. The CDR3 nucleotides read TGTGCCAGCAGCTTAAGGAGGTCTACTGAAGCTTTCTTT. As protein: CASSLRRSTEAFF.

The V call is TRBV6-5, the J call TRBJ1-6, with D unresolved. This CDR3 contains 12 residues. V was clipped by 4 bases and J by 8 bases, with 6 bases between them. Germline lookup yields CDR1 MNHEY and CDR2 SVGAGI. Here the CDR3 reads CASSFAHSPLHF. The CDR3 DNA reads TGTGCCAGCAGTTTTGCCCATTCACCCCTCCACTTT.